These 4 T cell receptor beta chains were sequenced from one sample in a study of PD-1 blockade in classical Hodgkin lymphoma. The time point was: newly diagnosed, previously untreated cHL patient sample. The repertoire was sequenced with immunoSEQ multiplex PCR; TCRdb's copy has only in-frame clones and lacks some. Among about 17,000 clones listed, roughly 90% were seen once. Material for sequencing was peripheral blood mononuclear cells (PBMCs). The source is a human donor with classical Hodgkin lymphoma.

The chain is built from TRBV2 and TRBJ2-7; D not resolved. The CDR3 length is 11 residues. Germline loops: CDR1 SNHLY, CDR2 FYNNEI. V was clipped by 6 bases and J by 7 bases, with 10 bases between them. CDR3 in DNA: TGTGCCAGCAGGCGATCTTGGGAGCAGTACTTC. It translates to CASRRSWEQYF.

This chain joins TRBV4-2 and TRBJ2-3; 9 positions agree with TRBD2. Per the germline V gene, CDR1 is LGHNA and CDR2 is YNFKEQ. This CDR3 region has 19 residues. V shed 0 bases, J shed 5 bases, and the junction held 15 bases outside the gene matches. The CDR3 spells CASSQEGRLAGPGGDTQYF. The CDR3 DNA reads TGTGCCAGCAGCCAAGAAGGAAGGCTAGCGGGGCCGGGGGGAGATACGCAGTATTTT.

V usage is TRBV7-9 and J usage is TRBJ2-1, with unresolved D. CDR1 and CDR2 from the germline V gene are SEHNR and FQNEAQ (reference sequence). The length of the CDR3 is 16 residues. The V and J ends lost 4 bases and 0 bases respectively, with 13 bases between them. The CDR3 protein is CASSYHTPFSYNEQFF. CDR3 nucleotides: TGTGCCAGCAGCTACCATACTCCATTCTCCTACAATGAGCAGTTCTTC. Drawing the rest from reference TRBV7-9 and TRBJ2-1, the complete variable domain is DTGVSQNPRHKITKRGQNVTFRCDPISEHNRLYWYRQTLGQGPEFLTYFQNEAQLEKSRLLSDRFSAERPKGSFSTLEIQRTEQGDSAMYLCASSYHTPFSYNEQFFGPGTRLTVL.

This chain connects TRBV30 to TRBJ2-1, with 7 bases matching TRBD2. The CDR3 is made up of 14 amino acids. V was clipped by 4 bases and J by 7 bases; unmatched bases: 10. The germline CDR1 and CDR2 sequences are GTSNPN and SVGIG (reference sequence). The DNA for the CDR3 is TGTGCCTGGAAGGCGGGAGTGACATTGAATGAGCAGTTCTTC. As protein: CAWKAGVTLNEQFF.